The 20 T cell receptor beta chains listed next were all sequenced from one sample in a study of lymphopenia after photon versus proton radiotherapy. Profiled with immunoSEQ multiplex PCR; TCRdb holds only in-frame clones, not every one. The repertoire holds 68,000 or so clones, with more than 75% as singletons. The specimen comprised peripheral blood, sampled from a patient treated with photon-based radiotherapy. The receptors originated from a woman aged 70-85 years with pancreatic cancer.

This CDR3 reads CASSQDGTGDYTF. For the CDR3, the DNA is TGTGCCAGCAGCCAAGATGGGACAGGGGACTACACCTTC. The chain carries TRBV14 and TRBJ1-2, with 10 nucleotides matching TRBD1. Germline-derived CDR1 and CDR2 are SGHDN and FVKESK. Trimming removed 0 bases from V and 10 bases from J; junction bases left unmatched: 2. The CDR3 loop spans 13 amino acids. Complete variable domain (other parts from reference TRBV14 and TRBJ1-2): EAGVTQFPSHSVIEKGQTVTLRCDPISGHDNLYWYRRVMGKEIKFLLHFVKESKQDESGMPNNRFLAERTGGTYSTLKVQPAELEDSGVYFCASSQDGTGDYTFGSGTRLTVV.

The chain has TRBV15 and TRBJ1-3; D remains ambiguous. The CDR3 runs 11 residues. Germline assignment: CDR1 LNHNV and CDR2 YYDKDF (reference sequence). V was pared by 8 bases and J by 4 bases, with 6 bases between. The CDR3 DNA reads as TGTGCCACCGGGTTCGGAAACACCATATATTTT. It yields the protein CATGFGNTIYF.

The chain joins TRBV7-8 to TRBJ1-4, with D possibly TRBD1 on 5 matching bases. V lost 4 bases and J 8 bases, leaving 17 bases between the germline ends. There are 15 residues in the CDR3. Germline V gene lookup returns CDR1 SGHVS and CDR2 FQNEAQ. DNA for the CDR3: TGTGCCAGCAGCTCACGGGACGCTCGGCGGGAAAAACTGTTTTTT. Translated, it gives CASSSRDARREKLFF.

The V gene is TRBV6-1, the J gene TRBJ1-5, with D perhaps TRBD1 (6 bases). Germline V CDR1 and CDR2: MNHNS, SASEGT. V was clipped by 6 bases and J by 3 bases, with 12 bases between them. This CDR3 has 14 residues. CDR3 bases: TGTGCCAGCAGCCTCGGACAGCTCAATCAGCCCCAGCATTTT. Translating gives CASSLGQLNQPQHF.

About this clone itself: This sequence may be a read error, since a much larger clone differs from it by one base. The V gene is TRBV7-9, the J gene TRBJ2-5, with 8 bases lining up with TRBD1. Per germline, CDR1 SEHNR and CDR2 FQNEAQ (reference sequence). V dropped 5 bases and J dropped 2; count of bases not matched to a gene: 7. This CDR3 region has 15 residues. The CDR3 DNA is TGTGCCAGCAGCCCAGGACAGGGCGTACAAGAGACCCAGTACTTC. Amino acids: CASSPGQGVQETQYF. Full variable domain (rest looked up from reference TRBV7-9 and TRBJ2-5): DTGVSQNPRHKITKRGQNVTFRCDPISEHNRLYWYRQTLGQGPEFLTYFQNEAQLEKSRLLSDRFSAERPKGSFSTLEIQRTEQGDSAMYLCASSPGQGVQETQYFGPGTRLLVL.

The chain links TRBV11-1 to TRBJ2-7; D is unresolved. Germline values: CDR1 SGHAT, CDR2 FQDESV (reference sequence). There are 11 residues in the CDR3. Trimming shortened V by 5 bases and J by 4 bases, and 6 bases separated the two germline ends. The DNA for the CDR3 is TGTGCCAGCAGCGCCCAATACGAGCAGTACTTC. This gives the protein CASSAQYEQYF.

As concerns this clone: Relative to the germline gene, one junction end is altered; a read error may explain this. The chain recombines TRBV7-3 with TRBJ2-2; D is possibly TRBD2 (5 bases). The CDR3 sequence is 12 residues long. Germline V CDR1 and CDR2: SGHTA, FQGTGA. DNA for the CDR3: TGTGCCAGCAGCTTAATTACCGGGAAGCTGTTTTTT. Its protein is CASSLITGKLFF.

The V call is TRBV5-1, the J call TRBJ2-1; D is perhaps TRBD1 (5 bases). This CDR3 contains 14 residues. Trimming took off 0 bases at V and 5 bases at J, with 9 bases between the two ends. CDR1 and CDR2 (germline): SGHRS, YFSETQ. The DNA of the CDR3 is TGCGCCAGCAGCTTGGCCGACAGAAACAATGAGCAGTTCTTC. It yields the protein CASSLADRNNEQFF.

V and J are TRBV27 and TRBJ2-1, with 11 nucleotides matching TRBD2. The CDR3 is made up of 23 amino acids. The germline gives CDR1 MNHEY, CDR2 SMNVEV (reference sequence). V shed 0 bases and J 2 bases; nucleotides not matched to a gene: 21. The CDR3 bases are TGTGCCAGCAGTTTATCCCATCTGGGACCTGATAGCGGGAGGGCCGTACCCTACAATGAGCAGTTCTTC. It yields the protein CASSLSHLGPDSGRAVPYNEQFF.

The genes are TRBV19 and TRBJ1-2; D remains unclear. This CDR3 spans 15 amino acids. V lost 1 base to trimming and J lost 4 bases, with 13 bases between them. Germline V gives CDR1 LNHDA, CDR2 SQIVND (reference sequence). In DNA form, the CDR3 reads TGTGCCAGTAGTATAGGCGGGGTTCTTCGCTATGGCTACACCTTC. It encodes CASSIGGVLRYGYTF. The complete variable domain, with remaining parts taken from reference TRBV19 and TRBJ1-2, reads DGGITQSPKYLFRKEGQNVTLSCEQNLNHDAMYWYRQDPGQGLRLIYYSQIVNDFQKGDIAEGYSVSREKKESFPLTVTSAQKNPTAFYLCASSIGGVLRYGYTFGSGTRLTVV.

CDR3 sequence (DNA): TGTGCCAGCAGTTCCGGCACCCCTTACGAGCAGTACTTC. It translates to CASSSGTPYEQYF. This chain joins TRBV6-5 and TRBJ2-7; D gene ambiguous. V was pared by 4 bases and J by 4 bases, with 11 bases between. The CDR3 totals 13 residues. Looked up from germline, CDR1 is MNHEY and CDR2 is SVGAGI.

This chain connects TRBV14 to TRBJ2-7, with 9 bases lining up with TRBD2. Germline V CDR1 and CDR2: SGHDN, FVKESK. The ends lost 4 bases at V and 4 bases at J; junction bases unmatched: 11. CDR3 length equals 16 residues. The CDR3 sequence is CASSRGTSRLRYEQYF. CDR3 DNA sequence: TGTGCCAGCAGCCGCGGGACTAGCAGGCTCAGGTACGAGCAGTACTTC.

V gene TRBV19 combines with J gene TRBJ2-3; D gene unclear. The CDR3 is 12 residues long. Germline CDR1 is LNHDA and CDR2 is SQIVND (reference sequence). The germline V and J ends were trimmed by 6 bases and 6 bases, with 10 bases remaining between them. DNA of the CDR3: TGTGCCAGTAGAACCCCCGGGGATACGCAGTATTTT. Amino acids: CASRTPGDTQYF.

V gene TRBV5-1 combines with J gene TRBJ2-5, with D possibly TRBD1 on 5 matching bases. Germline lookup yields CDR1 SGHRS and CDR2 YFSETQ. This CDR3 spans 14 amino acids. V was clipped by 0 bases and J by 2 bases, with 8 bases between them. The CDR3 DNA is TGCGCCAGCAGCTTGGGGTCAGGGCAAGAGACCCAGTACTTC. Its protein product is CASSLGSGQETQYF.

The chain joins TRBV19 to TRBJ2-3; 7 bases fit TRBD2. With 5 bases clipped from V and 5 bases from J, the junction kept 13 bases outside the gene matches. This CDR3 has 16 amino acids. Germline CDR1 reads LNHDA; CDR2 reads SQIVND (reference sequence). The CDR3 DNA reads TGTGCCAGTAGTGACCTCGCCGGGACTAAAAAAGATACGCAGTATTTT. Translating gives CASSDLAGTKKDTQYF.

There are a few counts of this clone. CDR3 nucleotides: TGTGCCAGTAGTATAGGACGGAACACCGGGGAGCTGTTTTTT. Its protein is CASSIGRNTGELFF. The chain recombines TRBV19 with TRBJ2-2; D gene unclear. Trimming removed 1 base from V and 1 base from J, with 4 bases in between. Germline V CDR1 and CDR2: LNHDA, SQIVND (reference sequence). This CDR3 spans 14 amino acids.

The chain joins TRBV14 to TRBJ2-7; TRBD2 agrees at 13 bases. V gave up 3 bases and J gave up 6 bases; unmatched junction bases: 5. Germline assignment: CDR1 SGHDN and CDR2 FVKESK. The CDR3 is made up of 15 amino acids. CDR3 sequence (DNA): TGTGCCAGCAGCCAGACCCGACTAGCGGGAGGCGAGCAGTACTTC. It yields the protein CASSQTRLAGGEQYF.

This chain uses TRBV7-2 with TRBJ2-7; TRBD1 is a possible D gene (6 bases). The germline V gene has CDR1 SGHTA and CDR2 FQGNSA. Between the trimmed V and J ends, which lost 5 bases and 3 bases, there was a span of 11 bases. This CDR3 has 13 amino acids. The CDR3 protein is CASSPDRFYEQYF. CDR3 DNA sequence: TGTGCCAGCAGCCCCGACAGGTTCTACGAGCAGTACTTC. Full variable domain (outside the CDR3, taken from reference TRBV7-2 and TRBJ2-7): GAGVSQSPSNKVTEKGKDVELRCDPISGHTALYWYRQSLGQGLEFLIYFQGNSAPDKSGLPSDRFSAERTGGSVSTLTIQRTQQEDSAVYLCASSPDRFYEQYFGPGTRLTVT.

The rearrangement joins TRBV19 to TRBJ2-3, with 9 bases aligning to TRBD1. V lost 10 bases and J lost 4; bases outside the gene matches: 9. The germline V gene has CDR1 LNHDA and CDR2 SQIVND (reference sequence). The CDR3 extends over 14 amino acids. The CDR3 spells CATAGTGFPDTQYF. The CDR3 bases are TGTGCCACCGCCGGGACAGGGTTCCCAGATACGCAGTATTTT.

The V and J genes are TRBV4-1 and TRBJ2-7; 10 nucleotides match TRBD1. This CDR3 spans 19 amino acids. V lost 2 bases, J lost 2 bases, and 15 bases stayed unmatched. Germline V lookup: CDR1 MGHRA, CDR2 YSYEKL. Written as DNA, the CDR3 is TGCGCCAGCAGCCAATTCGACGACAGGGGGCGACTGAAGCCCTACGAGCAGTACTTC. Amino acid sequence: CASSQFDDRGRLKPYEQYF.